A selection of T cell receptor beta chains follows, all from one sample in a study of beta chain features in type 1 diabetes. Here immunoSEQ multiplex PCR was the method, and the copy in TCRdb shows in-frame clones only, minus some. The sample shows 600,000 to 650,000 clones, about a sixth of them seen only once. The sample comprised naive CD4+ T cells from blood. The receptors come from a young man in good health. The CDR3 runs from the conserved cysteine through the conserved F or W. A D gene is named only where the DNA matches it firmly. The listing skips clone size in some rows; elsewhere it reads once, few, many or a size class.

v_call: TRBV7-2; d_call: TRBD1; j_call: TRBJ1-4; clone_size: .; cdr3_nt: TGTGCCAGCAGCCAGAACACAGGGGGACCCAATGAAAAACTGTTTTTT; cdr3_aa: CASSQNTGGPNEKLFF
v_call: TRBV11-2; d_call: .; j_call: TRBJ1-1; clone_size: .; cdr3_nt: TGTGCCAGCAGCCCACAGGGCTACACTGAAGCTTTCTTT; cdr3_aa: CASSPQGYTEAFF
v_call: TRBV6-5; d_call: .; j_call: TRBJ2-3; clone_size: .; cdr3_nt: TGTGCCAGCAGGGCTACGGGATACAGTGCAGATACGCAGTATTTT; cdr3_aa: CASRATGYSADTQYF
v_call: TRBV9; d_call: .; j_call: TRBJ1-1; clone_size: .; cdr3_nt: TGTGCCAGCAGCACCCGACAGGTCCTCGGCGGCACTGAAGCTTTCTTT; cdr3_aa: CASSTRQVLGGTEAFF
v_call: TRBV6-1; d_call: .; j_call: TRBJ2-7; clone_size: few; cdr3_nt: TGTGCCAGCTTTAGAGGTTTTACTTCCTACGAGCAGTACTTC; cdr3_aa: CASFRGFTSYEQYF
v_call: TRBV10-2; d_call: TRBD2; j_call: TRBJ2-1; clone_size: .; cdr3_nt: TGCGCCAGCCGGGCGACTAGCGGGTACAATGAGCAGTTCTTC; cdr3_aa: CASRATSGYNEQFF
v_call: TRBV7-2; d_call: TRBD1; j_call: TRBJ1-2; clone_size: .; cdr3_nt: TGTGCCAGCAGCCTTCGCCGGGACAGCTATGGCTACACCTTC; cdr3_aa: CASSLRRDSYGYTF
v_call: TRBV7-2; d_call: .; j_call: TRBJ2-5; clone_size: .; cdr3_nt: TGTGCCAGCAGGCCGGGGGGCGGGCAGACCCAGTACTTC; cdr3_aa: CASRPGGGQTQYF
v_call: TRBV18; d_call: .; j_call: TRBJ2-7; clone_size: few; cdr3_nt: TGTGCCAGCTCAATCGATCAAAGCTACGAGCAGTACTTC; cdr3_aa: CASSIDQSYEQYF
v_call: TRBV10-3; d_call: TRBD1; j_call: TRBJ1-5; clone_size: .; cdr3_nt: TGTGCCACCACAGGGGGAGGTGGTCAGCCCCAGCATTTT; cdr3_aa: CATTGGGGQPQHF
v_call: TRBV2; d_call: .; j_call: TRBJ2-7; clone_size: .; cdr3_nt: TGTGCCAGCAGTGTTCAGGGACTGGGCGAGCAGTACTTC; cdr3_aa: CASSVQGLGEQYF
v_call: TRBV11-2; d_call: TRBD2; j_call: TRBJ2-1; clone_size: few; cdr3_nt: TGTGCCAGCACCTCGGGACTAGCGGTCTACAATGAGCAGTTCTTC; cdr3_aa: CASTSGLAVYNEQFF
v_call: TRBV9; d_call: TRBD1; j_call: TRBJ2-5; clone_size: .; cdr3_nt: TGTGCCAGCAGCGTAGCAAGGGGGCAGGCTCGAGAGACCCAGTACTTC; cdr3_aa: CASSVARGQARETQYF
v_call: TRBV2; d_call: .; j_call: TRBJ2-3; clone_size: many; cdr3_nt: TGTGCCAGCACCGGGACCACAGATACGCAGTATTTT; cdr3_aa: CASTGTTDTQYF
v_call: TRBV5-1; d_call: .; j_call: TRBJ2-1; clone_size: few; cdr3_nt: TGCGCCAGCAGCTCTAACTTCAAAAGGGCCTACAATGAGCAGTTCTTC; cdr3_aa: CASSSNFKRAYNEQFF
v_call: TRBV6-5; d_call: .; j_call: TRBJ1-6; clone_size: once; cdr3_nt: TGTGCCAGCAGTTACAGTCGGGGACGTAACAATTCACCCCTCCACTTT; cdr3_aa: CASSYSRGRNNSPLHF
v_call: TRBV18; d_call: TRBD1; j_call: TRBJ1-1; clone_size: .; cdr3_nt: TGTGCCAGCTCACCTCAGGGGGGGGGCACTGAAGCTTTCTTT; cdr3_aa: CASSPQGGGTEAFF
v_call: TRBV28; d_call: TRBD1; j_call: TRBJ2-7; clone_size: .; cdr3_nt: TGTGCCAGCAGTGCCGAAGGGGACAGCTACGAGCAGTACTTC; cdr3_aa: CASSAEGDSYEQYF
v_call: TRBV18; d_call: TRBD1; j_call: TRBJ2-3; clone_size: few; cdr3_nt: TGTGCCAGCTCATCGACAGGGACCTATACAGATACGCAGTATTTT; cdr3_aa: CASSSTGTYTDTQYF
v_call: TRBV9; d_call: .; j_call: TRBJ2-5; clone_size: few; cdr3_nt: TGTGCCAGCAGTGCGGGCCAAGAGACCCAGTACTTC; cdr3_aa: CASSAGQETQYF
v_call: TRBV25-1; d_call: .; j_call: TRBJ1-2; clone_size: few; cdr3_nt: TGTGCCAGCAGTGATCCCGGGTCGACCTATGGCTACACCTTC; cdr3_aa: CASSDPGSTYGYTF
v_call: TRBV7-2; d_call: .; j_call: TRBJ2-2; clone_size: few; cdr3_nt: TGTGCCAGCAGCTTTTCGAGGCGGGAGCTGTTTTTT; cdr3_aa: CASSFSRRELFF
v_call: TRBV5-4; d_call: TRBD2; j_call: TRBJ2-5; clone_size: .; cdr3_nt: TGTGCCAGCAGGCCGGGGGGGTCCGCCCAAGAGACCCAGTACTTC; cdr3_aa: CASRPGGSAQETQYF
v_call: TRBV2; d_call: .; j_call: TRBJ2-7; clone_size: .; cdr3_nt: TGTGCCAGCAGTGAAGCCCCCTACGAGCAGTACTTC; cdr3_aa: CASSEAPYEQYF
v_call: TRBV29-1; d_call: TRBD1; j_call: TRBJ1-5; clone_size: .; cdr3_nt: TGCAGCGTCGCACAGGGGGGTCAGCCCCAGCATTTT; cdr3_aa: CSVAQGGQPQHF
v_call: TRBV7-2; d_call: .; j_call: TRBJ1-3; clone_size: .; cdr3_nt: TGTGCCAGCAGCTTATTCGCTGGAAACACCATATATTTT; cdr3_aa: CASSLFAGNTIYF
v_call: TRBV18; d_call: .; j_call: TRBJ1-1; clone_size: .; cdr3_nt: TGTGCCAGCTCACGCTACCTAGGGAACACTGAAGCTTTCTTT; cdr3_aa: CASSRYLGNTEAFF
v_call: TRBV18; d_call: .; j_call: TRBJ1-5; clone_size: .; cdr3_nt: TGTGCCAGCTCACCTACAGGGCTGAATCAGCCCCAGCATTTT; cdr3_aa: CASSPTGLNQPQHF
v_call: TRBV29-1; d_call: TRBD2; j_call: TRBJ2-5; clone_size: few; cdr3_nt: TGCAGCGTACTTCGACCTAGCGGGAGGGCCCAAGAGACCCAGTACTTC; cdr3_aa: CSVLRPSGRAQETQYF
v_call: TRBV4-3; d_call: .; j_call: TRBJ1-1; clone_size: .; cdr3_nt: TGCGCCAGCAGCCAAGAGTCCGGGGTAACTGAAGCTTTCTTT; cdr3_aa: CASSQESGVTEAFF
v_call: TRBV9; d_call: .; j_call: TRBJ1-3; clone_size: few; cdr3_nt: TGTGCCAGCAGCGTAGAGAGCTTCTCTGGAAACACCATATATTTT; cdr3_aa: CASSVESFSGNTIYF
v_call: TRBV5-1; d_call: TRBD2; j_call: TRBJ2-1; clone_size: few; cdr3_nt: TGCGCCAGCAGCTTCTCCTCCGGGACTAGCGGGCAAAGCTCCTACAATGAGCAGTTCTTC; cdr3_aa: CASSFSSGTSGQSSYNEQFF
v_call: TRBV13; d_call: .; j_call: TRBJ1-3; clone_size: many; cdr3_nt: TGTGCCAGCAGCTTGGAAAACACCATATATTTT; cdr3_aa: CASSLENTIYF
v_call: TRBV7-3; d_call: .; j_call: TRBJ1-1; clone_size: few; cdr3_nt: TGTGCCAGCAGCTTACAGGGTCAGGGGAATGAAGCTTTCTTT; cdr3_aa: CASSLQGQGNEAFF
v_call: TRBV5-1; d_call: .; j_call: TRBJ1-2; clone_size: .; cdr3_nt: TGCGCCAGCAGCCCGACACCGCTGGAACATGGCTACACCTTC; cdr3_aa: CASSPTPLEHGYTF